A single sample is the source of the 10 T cell receptor beta chains below, sequenced in a study of cytomegalovirus exposure and HLA in healthy donors. TCRdb's table, derived via immunoSEQ multiplex PCR, lists solely in-frame clones and lacks some. Among about 160,000 clones, under 95% were seen once, and the ten largest hold 3% to 3.5%. Sequenced: PBMCs. The receptors were sampled from a woman younger than 30 in good health and CMV-seropositive.

This chain uses TRBV28 with TRBJ2-1; 9 bases match TRBD1. J was trimmed by 8 bases and V by 6 bases; bases with no gene match: 11. The germline CDR1 and CDR2 sequences are MDHEN and SYDVKM. This CDR3 is built from 15 residues. This chain's CDR3 is CASSEDRGNSDEQFF. The CDR3 DNA reads as TGTGCCAGCAGCGAGGACAGGGGCAATTCTGATGAGCAGTTCTTC.

The rearrangement links TRBV5-1 to TRBJ2-6; TRBD1 aligns across 8 bases. Germline values: CDR1 SGHRS, CDR2 YFSETQ. J gave up 2 bases and V 3 bases, and 4 bases lay outside the gene matches. This CDR3 has 16 residues. As DNA, the CDR3 is TGCGCCAGCAGCTCTCAGGGGGCTACTGGGGCCAACGTCCTGACTTTC. Its translation is CASSSQGATGANVLTF.

The chain is built from TRBV19 and TRBJ1-1; maybe TRBD1 (6 bases). Germline V gene sequence: CDR1 LNHDA, CDR2 SQIVND (reference sequence). Trimming left V 7 bases short and J 3 bases short, with 12 bases between. This CDR3 is 13 amino acids long. The CDR3 protein is CASIPTGHTEAFF. In DNA form, the CDR3 reads TGTGCCAGTATTCCGACAGGTCACACTGAAGCTTTCTTT.

This clone has a handful of counts. DNA of the CDR3: TGTGCCAGCAGCTTAAAAGGGGTCTCCTACGAGCAGTACTTC. Its protein is CASSLKGVSYEQYF. This chain links TRBV7-2 with TRBJ2-7; D is possibly TRBD1 (5 bases). The CDR3 loop spans 14 amino acids. V was clipped by 2 bases and J by 0 bases, with 8 bases between them. From germline, CDR1 is SGHTA and CDR2 FQGNSA. Full variable domain (remainder filled in from reference TRBV7-2 and TRBJ2-7): GAGVSQSPSNKVTEKGKDVELRCDPISGHTALYWYRQSLGQGLEFLIYFQGNSAPDKSGLPSDRFSAERTGGSVSTLTIQRTQQEDSAVYLCASSLKGVSYEQYFGPGTRLTVT.

The chain carries TRBV2 and TRBJ2-7, with 10 bases aligning to TRBD1. The ends lost 6 bases at V and 4 bases at J; junction bases unmatched: 9. The V gene's germline CDR1 is SNHLY and CDR2 FYNNEI. This CDR3 has 15 residues. CDR3 coding DNA: TGTGCCAGCAGCCGCCGGACAGGGGGAATTTACGAGCAGTACTTC. Translating gives CASSRRTGGIYEQYF.

The chain couples TRBV7-9 to TRBJ2-2, with 10 bases identical to TRBD1. The CDR3 sequence is 18 residues long. V shed 3 bases and J 3 bases; nucleotides not matched to a gene: 10. CDR1 and CDR2 (germline): SEHNR, FQNEAQ (reference sequence). CDR3 in DNA: TGTGCCAGCAGCTTTGGGACAGGGGAGGTCTCGGACACCGGGGAGCTGTTTTTT. Its translation: CASSFGTGEVSDTGELFF. Using reference TRBV7-9 and TRBJ2-2 for the parts outside the CDR3, the full variable domain is DTGVSQNPRHKITKRGQNVTFRCDPISEHNRLYWYRQTLGQGPEFLTYFQNEAQLEKSRLLSDRFSAERPKGSFSTLEIQRTEQGDSAMYLCASSFGTGEVSDTGELFFGEGSRLTVL.

The rearrangement links TRBV5-4 to TRBJ2-3, with 8 bases identical to TRBD2. The J segment lost 4 bases and the V segment lost 4 bases, leaving 8 bases of the junction unmatched. CDR3 length: 15 residues. CDR1 is SGHNT and CDR2 is YYREEE in the germline V gene (reference sequence). The CDR3 DNA follows: TGTGCCAGCAGCCTTAGCGGGGAGGGGGCAGATACGCAGTATTTT. This codes for CASSLSGEGADTQYF.

The chain uses TRBV30 and TRBJ1-1; D unresolved. CDR1 and CDR2 (germline): GTSNPN, SVGIG (reference sequence). Trimming took off 4 bases at V and 2 bases at J, with 11 bases between the two ends. This CDR3 comprises 13 residues. CDR3 nucleotide sequence: TGTGCCTGGACTTCCGCGTTTAACACTGAAGCTTTCTTT. Its protein product is CAWTSAFNTEAFF.

V usage is TRBV5-1 and J usage is TRBJ2-3, with no clear D. CDR1 SGHRS and CDR2 YFSETQ come from the germline V gene. The ends were cut back, 0 bases at V and 2 bases at J, with 10 bases in the middle. This CDR3 spans 15 amino acids. CDR3 residues: CASSLVGSSTDTQYF. The CDR3 DNA reads TGCGCCAGCAGCTTGGTCGGGTCTTCCACAGATACGCAGTATTTT.

This chain links TRBV5-6 with TRBJ2-5, with D possibly matching TRBD2 (7 bases). CDR3 length equals 13 residues. CDR1 is SGHDT, CDR2 YYEEEE, per germline. The germline V and J ends were trimmed by 2 bases and 5 bases, with 10 bases remaining between them. The CDR3 loop reads CASSLTGGETQYF. CDR3 in DNA: TGTGCCAGCAGCTTAACGGGGGGCGAGACCCAGTACTTC.